This TCR beta chain appears in the sequencing data of a study of cytomegalovirus exposure and HLA in healthy donors (dated by TCRdb to the late 2010s). Turning to the overall study: According to a later analysis, the 120 or so validation repertoires were produced on the same platform as the 680 or so repertoires of the first cohort. To predict cytomegalovirus infection status, the study combined high-throughput TCR immunosequencing, statistical association of individual TCRs with disease status, and machine learning. The aim of the study was to test whether cataloging public T cell receptors could identify signatures of past pathogen exposure. Along with the approximately 670-subject first cohort, a separate validation cohort of around 120 different subjects was used.

Donors formed part of the validation cohort, which comprised 120 subjects and was distinct from the first cohort of under 850 subjects. A word on this clone: This clone's antigen is unknown. Per-base quality was not reported, and no clone a single base away is much larger than it.

Broad study findings and their caveats: The study gave a list of over 150 TCR beta chains associated with cytomegalovirus. Across donors, most TCR sequences were observed very rarely, whereas some public TCRs were present in many individuals. All 120 or so repertoires were used to score co-occurrence in the validation cohort in a later analysis, because that analysis had no HLA typing for the cohort. The authors suggested that the approach could potentially be extended to other disease states and immunological phenotypes. A few of the identified cytomegalovirus-associated TCR beta chains were confirmed in vitro to be specific for cytomegalovirus antigens. Of the cluster scores, around 95% were above 0 in a later analysis, which found that TCRs clustered in the first cohort also tended to co-occur in the 120 validation repertoires. In both the original and validation cohorts, the classifier was reported to diagnose cytomegalovirus status with high specificity and sensitivity.

Library method: the immunoSEQ multiplex PCR assay. Regarding the original processing steps: A statistical classification framework was built to diagnose cytomegalovirus status from the catalog of TCR beta chain sequences. This is the immuneACCESS table as TCRdb keeps it, with only in-frame sequences that have V and J called. A part of the clones is gone; compared with another copy, unresolved V genes explain less than half, and the rest is unexplained. V and J calls and clone size are those listed in that table; D and trimming were worked out from the DNA. For this sample the table gives more than 300,000 clones, of which roughly 88% were detected only once. The ten largest clones capture about 0.8% of the sample. The clonotype originates from a woman younger than 35 in good health and CMV-seronegative. Sequencing input: PBMCs.

The sequence in DNA is TGTGCCAGCAGTTTAGAGGGGGTAATACGGGAAAAACTGTTTTTT. Translated, this gives CASSLEGVIREKLFF. This chain joins TRBV27 to TRBJ1-4; D gene: possibly TRBD1, on 6 matching bases. Trimming at the junction amounts to 2 bases on V and 8 bases on J, and the germline ends lie 15 bases apart. Sequences MNHEY (CDR1) and SMNVEV (CDR2) are obtained from the germline V gene (reference sequence). From the cysteine up to the phenylalanine, the CDR3 has a length of 15 residues. CDR3 DNA is the only sequence kept; it has 45 bases, read in frame from the first base.